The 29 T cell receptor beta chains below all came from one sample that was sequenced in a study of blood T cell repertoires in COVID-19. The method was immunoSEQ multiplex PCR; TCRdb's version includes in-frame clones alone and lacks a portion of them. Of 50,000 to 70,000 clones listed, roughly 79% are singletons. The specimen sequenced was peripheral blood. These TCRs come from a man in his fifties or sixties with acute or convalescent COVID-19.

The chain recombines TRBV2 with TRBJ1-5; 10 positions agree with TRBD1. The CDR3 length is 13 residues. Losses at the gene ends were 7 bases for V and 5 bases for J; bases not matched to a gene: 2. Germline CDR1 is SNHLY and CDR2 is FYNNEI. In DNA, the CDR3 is TGTGCCAGCAAGGACAGGGGGTATCAGCCCCAGCATTTT. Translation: CASKDRGYQPQHF.

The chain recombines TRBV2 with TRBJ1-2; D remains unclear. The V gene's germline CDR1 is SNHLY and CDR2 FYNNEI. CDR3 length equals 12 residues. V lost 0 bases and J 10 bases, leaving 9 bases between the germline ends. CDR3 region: CASSEAAGDYTF. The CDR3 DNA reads TGTGCCAGCAGTGAAGCAGCCGGGGACTACACCTTC.

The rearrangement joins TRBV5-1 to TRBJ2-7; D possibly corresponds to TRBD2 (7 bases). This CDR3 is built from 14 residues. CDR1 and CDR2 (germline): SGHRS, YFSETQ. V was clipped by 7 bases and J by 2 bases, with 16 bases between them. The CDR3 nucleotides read TGCGCCAGCTCAACAGGGAGGGAAGCCTACGAGCAGTACTTC. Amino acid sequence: CASSTGREAYEQYF.

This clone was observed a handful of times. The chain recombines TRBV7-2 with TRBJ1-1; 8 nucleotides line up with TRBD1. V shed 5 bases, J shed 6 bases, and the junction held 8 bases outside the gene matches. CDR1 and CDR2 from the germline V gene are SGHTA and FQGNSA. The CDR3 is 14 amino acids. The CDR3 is CASSPRQGLAEAFF. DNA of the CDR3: TGTGCCAGCAGCCCGAGACAGGGGTTGGCTGAAGCTTTCTTT.

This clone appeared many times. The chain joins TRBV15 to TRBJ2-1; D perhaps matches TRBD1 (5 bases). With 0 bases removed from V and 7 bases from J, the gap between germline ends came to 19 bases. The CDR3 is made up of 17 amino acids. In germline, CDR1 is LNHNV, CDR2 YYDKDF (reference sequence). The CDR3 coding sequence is TGTGCCACCAGCAGAGATGGAAGCAGGTTCAAGGGGAATGAGCAGTTCTTC. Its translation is CATSRDGSRFKGNEQFF.

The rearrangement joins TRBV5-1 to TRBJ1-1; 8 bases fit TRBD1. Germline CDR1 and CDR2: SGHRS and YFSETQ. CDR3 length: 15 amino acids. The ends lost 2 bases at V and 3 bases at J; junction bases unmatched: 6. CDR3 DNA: TGCGCCAGCAGCTTACTAGGGACAGGTTACACTGAAGCTTTCTTT. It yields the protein CASSLLGTGYTEAFF.

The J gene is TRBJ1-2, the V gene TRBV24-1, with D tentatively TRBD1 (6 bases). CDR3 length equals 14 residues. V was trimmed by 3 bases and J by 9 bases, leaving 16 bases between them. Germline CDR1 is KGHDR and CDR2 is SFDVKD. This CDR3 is CATSDQQGFHRYTF. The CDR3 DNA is TGTGCCACCAGTGATCAACAGGGTTTCCATCGCTACACCTTC.

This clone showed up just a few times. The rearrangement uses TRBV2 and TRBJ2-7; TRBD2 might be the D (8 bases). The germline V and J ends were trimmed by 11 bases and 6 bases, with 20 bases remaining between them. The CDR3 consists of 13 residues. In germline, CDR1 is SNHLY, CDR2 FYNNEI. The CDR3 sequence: CAPRGGREAEQYF. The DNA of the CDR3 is TGTGCCCCCAGGGGGGGGCGGGAGGCCGAGCAGTACTTC.

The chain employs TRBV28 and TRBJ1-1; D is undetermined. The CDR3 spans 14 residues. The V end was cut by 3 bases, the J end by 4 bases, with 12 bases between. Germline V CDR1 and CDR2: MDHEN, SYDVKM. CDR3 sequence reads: CASSFRPEGTEAFF. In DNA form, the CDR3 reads TGTGCCAGCAGTTTTCGACCGGAGGGCACTGAAGCTTTCTTT.

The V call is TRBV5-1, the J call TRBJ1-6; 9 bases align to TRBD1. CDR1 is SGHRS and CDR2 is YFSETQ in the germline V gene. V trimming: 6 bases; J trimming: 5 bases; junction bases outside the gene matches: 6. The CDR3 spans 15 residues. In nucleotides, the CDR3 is TGCGCCAGCACCTCCAGGACAGGGGATAATTCACCCCTCCACTTT. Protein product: CASTSRTGDNSPLHF.

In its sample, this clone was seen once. CDR3 loop: CASSLAKRGGGPGELFF. Written as DNA, the CDR3 is TGTGCCAGCAGCTTAGCAAAGCGGGGGGGCGGCCCCGGGGAGCTGTTTTTT. J is TRBJ2-2 and V is TRBV7-8, with 10 positions matching TRBD2. The V gene's germline CDR1 is SGHVS and CDR2 FQNEAQ. Unmatched junction bases numbered 7, after V lost 0 bases and J lost 6 bases. The CDR3 runs 17 residues.

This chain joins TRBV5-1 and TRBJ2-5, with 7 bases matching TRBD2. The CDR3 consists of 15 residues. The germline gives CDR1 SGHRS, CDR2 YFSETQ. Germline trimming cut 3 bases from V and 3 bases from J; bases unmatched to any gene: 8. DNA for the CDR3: TGCGCCAGCAGCTCTAAACTGGGGGGGGAAGAGACCCAGTACTTC. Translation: CASSSKLGGEETQYF.

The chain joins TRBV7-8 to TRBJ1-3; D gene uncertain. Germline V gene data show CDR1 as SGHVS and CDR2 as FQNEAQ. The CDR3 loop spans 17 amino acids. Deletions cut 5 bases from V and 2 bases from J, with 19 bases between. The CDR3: CASSQLGGLQPGNTIYF. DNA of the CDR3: TGTGCCAGCAGCCAACTCGGCGGGCTCCAGCCTGGAAACACCATATATTTT.

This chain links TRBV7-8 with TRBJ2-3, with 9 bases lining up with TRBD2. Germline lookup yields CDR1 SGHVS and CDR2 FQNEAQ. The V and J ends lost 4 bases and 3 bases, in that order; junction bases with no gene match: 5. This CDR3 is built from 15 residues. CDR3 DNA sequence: TGTGCCAGCAGCTGGGCTAGCGGGGAGACAGATACGCAGTATTTT. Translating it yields CASSWASGETDTQYF.

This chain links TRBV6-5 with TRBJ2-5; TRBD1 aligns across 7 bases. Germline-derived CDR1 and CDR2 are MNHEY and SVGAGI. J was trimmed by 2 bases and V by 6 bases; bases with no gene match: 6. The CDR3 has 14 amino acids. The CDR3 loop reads CASSLDRTQETQYF. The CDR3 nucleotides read TGTGCCAGCAGCTTGGACAGGACTCAAGAGACCCAGTACTTC.

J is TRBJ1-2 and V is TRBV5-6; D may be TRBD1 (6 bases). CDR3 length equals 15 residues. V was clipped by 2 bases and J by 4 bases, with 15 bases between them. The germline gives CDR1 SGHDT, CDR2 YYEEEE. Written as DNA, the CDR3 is TGTGCCAGCAGCTTATGGTACAGGGCCATCTATGGCTACACCTTC. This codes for CASSLWYRAIYGYTF.

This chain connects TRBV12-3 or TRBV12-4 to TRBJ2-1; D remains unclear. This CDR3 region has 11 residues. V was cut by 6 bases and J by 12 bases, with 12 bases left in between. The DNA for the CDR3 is TGTGCCAGCAGCCCGAGCTCCGGGCAGTTCTTC. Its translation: CASSPSSGQFF.

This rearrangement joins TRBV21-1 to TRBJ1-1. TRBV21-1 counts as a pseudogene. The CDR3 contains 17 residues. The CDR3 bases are TGTGCCAGCAGTAACGATGGGGGGAAGGGATGGAACACTGAAGCTTTCTTT. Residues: CASSNDGGKGWNTEAFF.

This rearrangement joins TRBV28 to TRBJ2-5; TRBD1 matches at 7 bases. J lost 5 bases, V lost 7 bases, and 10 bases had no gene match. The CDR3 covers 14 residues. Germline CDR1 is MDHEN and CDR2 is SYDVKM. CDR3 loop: CASTTDRVVETQYF. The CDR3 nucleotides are TGTGCCAGCACCACTGACAGGGTTGTCGAGACCCAGTACTTC.

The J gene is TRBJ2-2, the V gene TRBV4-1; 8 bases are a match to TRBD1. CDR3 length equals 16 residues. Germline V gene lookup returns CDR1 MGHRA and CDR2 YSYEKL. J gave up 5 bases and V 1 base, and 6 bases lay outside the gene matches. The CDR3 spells CASSQARQGYTGELFF. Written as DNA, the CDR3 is TGCGCCAGCAGCCAAGCTCGACAGGGGTATACCGGGGAGCTGTTTTTT.

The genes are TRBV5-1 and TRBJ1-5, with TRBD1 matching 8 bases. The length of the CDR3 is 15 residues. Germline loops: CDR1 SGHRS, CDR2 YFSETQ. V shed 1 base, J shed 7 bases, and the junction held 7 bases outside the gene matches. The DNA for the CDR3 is TGCGCCAGCAGCTTGAACGCAGGGGGCTTGCAGCCCCAGCATTTT. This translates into CASSLNAGGLQPQHF.

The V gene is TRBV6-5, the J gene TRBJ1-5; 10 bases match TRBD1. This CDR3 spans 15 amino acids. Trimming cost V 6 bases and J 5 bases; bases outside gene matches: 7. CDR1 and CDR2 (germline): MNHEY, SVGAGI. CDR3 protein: CASRGRQGADQPQHF. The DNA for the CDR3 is TGTGCCAGCAGGGGTCGACAGGGGGCAGATCAGCCCCAGCATTTT.

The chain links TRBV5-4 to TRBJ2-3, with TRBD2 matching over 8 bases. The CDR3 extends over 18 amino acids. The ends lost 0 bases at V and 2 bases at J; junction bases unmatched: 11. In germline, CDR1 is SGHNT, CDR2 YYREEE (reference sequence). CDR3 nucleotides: TGTGCCAGCAGCTTGGGGAATAGCGGGGTGTACCACACAGATACGCAGTATTTT. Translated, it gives CASSLGNSGVYHTDTQYF.

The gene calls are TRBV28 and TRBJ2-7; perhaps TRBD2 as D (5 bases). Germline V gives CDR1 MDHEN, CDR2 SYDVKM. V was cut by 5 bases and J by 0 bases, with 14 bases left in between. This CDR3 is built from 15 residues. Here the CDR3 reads CASSAGGAPSYEQYF. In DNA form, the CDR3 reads TGTGCCAGCAGTGCAGGAGGCGCCCCCTCCTACGAGCAGTACTTC.

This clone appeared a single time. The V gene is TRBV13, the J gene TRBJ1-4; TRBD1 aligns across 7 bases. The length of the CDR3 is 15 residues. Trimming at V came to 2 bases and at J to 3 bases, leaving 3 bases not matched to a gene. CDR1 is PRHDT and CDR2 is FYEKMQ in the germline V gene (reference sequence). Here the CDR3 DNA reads TGTGCCAGCAGCTTATTAGGGACAGCTAATGAAAAACTGTTTTTT. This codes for CASSLLGTANEKLFF.

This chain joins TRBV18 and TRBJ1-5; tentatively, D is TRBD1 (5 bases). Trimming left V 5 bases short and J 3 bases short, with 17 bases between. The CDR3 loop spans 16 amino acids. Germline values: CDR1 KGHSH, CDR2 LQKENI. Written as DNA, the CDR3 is TGTGCCAGCTCAACGGGTTCGACAGTAACCAATCAGCCCCAGCATTTT. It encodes CASSTGSTVTNQPQHF. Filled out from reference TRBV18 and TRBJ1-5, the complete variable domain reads NAGVMQNPRHLVRRRGQEARLRCSPMKGHSHVYWYRQLPEEGLKFMVYLQKENIIDESGMPKERFSAEFPKEGPSILRIQQVVRGDSAAYFCASSTGSTVTNQPQHFGDGTRLSIL.

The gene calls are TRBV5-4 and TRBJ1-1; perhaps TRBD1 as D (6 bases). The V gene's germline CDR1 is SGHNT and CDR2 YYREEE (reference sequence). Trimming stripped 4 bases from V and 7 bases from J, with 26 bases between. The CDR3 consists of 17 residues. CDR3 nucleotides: TGTGCCAGCAGCCCACCCCCTGAAAGACAGGCCGGTGTTGAAGCTTTCTTT. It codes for CASSPPPERQAGVEAFF.

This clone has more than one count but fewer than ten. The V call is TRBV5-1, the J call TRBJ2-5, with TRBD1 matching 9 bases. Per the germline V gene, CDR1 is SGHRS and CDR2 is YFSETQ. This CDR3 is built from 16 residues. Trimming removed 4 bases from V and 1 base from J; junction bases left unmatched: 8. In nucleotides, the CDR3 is TGCGCCAGCAGCCCGGGACAGGGCCGGGCCCAAGAGACCCAGTACTTC. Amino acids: CASSPGQGRAQETQYF.

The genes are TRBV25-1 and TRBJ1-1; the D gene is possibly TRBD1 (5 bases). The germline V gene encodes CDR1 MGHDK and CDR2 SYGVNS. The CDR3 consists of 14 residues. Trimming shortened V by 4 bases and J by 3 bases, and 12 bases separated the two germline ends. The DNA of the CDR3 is TGTGCCAGCAGTGGGGGGGGGTTAGACACTGAAGCTTTCTTT. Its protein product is CASSGGGLDTEAFF.